This T cell receptor beta chain was documented in a study of blood T cell repertoires in COVID-19. The V gene end was trimmed by 6 bases and the J gene end by 9 bases; junction bases not matched to a gene: 7. Germline V gives CDR1 SGHTA, CDR2 FQGTGA. This CDR3 has 14 residues. In the source study's methods: Using reference gene primer amplification, nucleated cell counts were estimated. Assay: immunoSEQ multiplex PCR; the TCRdb copy retains only in-frame clones and omits some. D and trimming were read from the DNA, whereas the V and J calls and clone size are those reported in that table. The repertoire holds some 250,000 clones, around 85% seen once, with approximately 1.9% in the top ten. The study drew participants aged about 18 to 90 years from 20 to 30 US areas.

The receptor comes from a woman aged 45-65 years who had recovered from COVID-19. The chain couples TRBV7-3 to TRBJ2-1; TRBD2 matches at 11 bases. Sequences were obtained from PBMCs or T cells enriched from blood (not recorded which). CDR3 nucleotide sequence: TGTGCCAGCAGTTCGGGTAGCGGGAGGGTTGAGCAGTTCTTC. The encoded protein is CASSSGSGRVEQFF.